A single sample gave rise to the 19 T cell receptor beta chains below, sequenced in a study of shared clonotypes between healthy human individuals (dated by TCRdb to about 2020). The receptor library was made with the immunoSEQ multiplex PCR assay. TCRdb holds this immuneACCESS table with in-frame rearrangements only. Some clones are missing; in checked studies, unresolved V genes explain under half, and the rest has no known cause. Here the sample has roughly 2.2 million clones; approximately 95% occur a single time. 0.35% to 0.45% of the sample lies in the top ten. The specimen was naive CD4+ T cells from PBMCs. The cell subset or site label corresponds to: CD45RA+ positively selected. The receptors come from a man aged 18 to 30 in good health. Some clones in this sample may be carry-over from other donors' samples.

This clone was picked up one time. The chain employs TRBV7-9 and TRBJ2-2; D not resolved. CDR3 size: 15 residues. The V gene lost 3 bases and the J gene lost 4 bases, with 12 bases spanning the gap. The germline V gene encodes CDR1 SEHNR and CDR2 FQNEAQ (reference sequence). Written as DNA, the CDR3 is TGTGCCAGCAGCTTCCTCGGGCAGTCCACCGGGGAGCTGTTTTTT. It yields the protein CASSFLGQSTGELFF. Full variable domain (missing parts from reference TRBV7-9 and TRBJ2-2): DTGVSQNPRHKITKRGQNVTFRCDPISEHNRLYWYRQTLGQGPEFLTYFQNEAQLEKSRLLSDRFSAERPKGSFSTLEIQRTEQGDSAMYLCASSFLGQSTGELFFGEGSRLTVL.

Worth noting for this clone: Distinct nucleotide sequences in the sample also encode this CDR3. The chain employs TRBV28 and TRBJ2-5; D possibly corresponds to TRBD2 (6 bases). The germline V gene encodes CDR1 MDHEN and CDR2 SYDVKM. This CDR3 has 13 amino acids. Trimming removed 6 bases from V and 5 bases from J, with 13 bases in between. In DNA form, the CDR3 reads TGTGCCAGCAGGCTGGCTGGGAGGGAGACCCAGTACTTC. This translates into CASRLAGRETQYF.

The chain is built from TRBV28 and TRBJ1-2, with D possibly being TRBD1 (5 bases). Per the germline V gene, CDR1 is MDHEN and CDR2 is SYDVKM. The CDR3 totals 14 residues. V was pared by 6 bases and J by 4 bases, with 15 bases between. For the CDR3, the DNA is TGTGCCAGCAGGGTCCTCCGGGACTCCTATGGCTACACCTTC. Amino acids: CASRVLRDSYGYTF.

This clone was counted only a few times. The chain carries TRBV18 and TRBJ1-1, with TRBD1 identical over 8 bases. The CDR3 is made up of 14 amino acids. V shed 4 bases and J 3 bases; nucleotides not matched to a gene: 4. The germline V gene encodes CDR1 KGHSH and CDR2 LQKENI. CDR3 residues: CASSRQGWDTEAFF. The DNA of the CDR3 is TGTGCCAGCTCACGACAGGGGTGGGACACTGAAGCTTTCTTT.

V usage is TRBV4-2 and J usage is TRBJ2-1; 7 bases match TRBD2. This CDR3 is built from 14 residues. The J segment lost 0 bases and the V segment lost 4 bases, leaving 0 bases of the junction unmatched. Germline V gene lookup returns CDR1 LGHNA and CDR2 YNFKEQ. The CDR3 nucleotides read TGTGCCAGCAGCCGCGGGAGCTCCTACAATGAGCAGTTCTTC. Its translation: CASSRGSSYNEQFF.

The chain joins TRBV7-2 to TRBJ1-4, with D maybe TRBD1 (6 bases). The germline V gene encodes CDR1 SGHTA and CDR2 FQGNSA. The CDR3 sequence is 16 residues long. V gave up 1 base and J gave up 3 bases, with 12 bases separating them. In nucleotides, the CDR3 is TGTGCCAGCAGCTTAGAATGGGGGCGGGCTAATGAAAAACTGTTTTTT. Translation gives CASSLEWGRANEKLFF.

J is TRBJ2-2 and V is TRBV30, with D possibly matching TRBD2 (6 bases). Germline V lookup: CDR1 GTSNPN, CDR2 SVGIG (reference sequence). Between the trimmed V and J ends, which lost 4 bases and 4 bases, there was a span of 13 bases. This CDR3 has 14 amino acids. The CDR3 DNA sequence: TGTGCCTGGAAGGTAGCGGTGAGCACCGGGGAGCTGTTTTTT. Protein product: CAWKVAVSTGELFF.

The chain is built from TRBV5-1 and TRBJ2-2; 8 nucleotides align to TRBD2. Germline loops: CDR1 SGHRS, CDR2 YFSETQ. The CDR3 runs 15 residues. Unmatched junction bases numbered 8, after V lost 8 bases and J lost 2 bases. Written as DNA, the CDR3 is TGCGCCAGTCGTGTAACTAGCGGAAACACCGGGGAGCTGTTTTTT. Amino acid sequence: CASRVTSGNTGELFF. Full variable domain (outside the CDR3, taken from reference TRBV5-1 and TRBJ2-2): KAGVTQTPRYLIKTRGQQVTLSCSPISGHRSVSWYQQTPGQGLQFLFEYFSETQRNKGNFPGRFSGRQFSNSRSEMNVSTLELGDSALYLCASRVTSGNTGELFFGEGSRLTVL.

The V call is TRBV18, the J call TRBJ2-2; unclear D gene. Per the germline V gene, CDR1 is KGHSH and CDR2 is LQKENI. This CDR3 is built from 13 residues. Trimming stripped 1 base from V and 4 bases from J, with 4 bases between. CDR3 sequence (DNA): TGTGCCAGCTCACCACAGACCACCGGGGAGCTGTTTTTT. It translates to CASSPQTTGELFF.

The V call is TRBV5-6, the J call TRBJ1-1; perhaps TRBD1 as D (5 bases). The CDR3 consists of 14 residues. Germline CDR1 is SGHDT and CDR2 is YYEEEE. V lost 2 bases and J lost 1, with 9 bases in between. CDR3 DNA sequence: TGTGCCAGCAGCTTTGACGGGGGGAACACTGAAGCTTTCTTT. It is translated as CASSFDGGNTEAFF.

The sample holds one count of this clone. The chain joins TRBV5-1 to TRBJ2-2, with 8 bases that match TRBD2. V lost 4 bases, J lost 6 bases, and 11 bases stayed unmatched. Germline values: CDR1 SGHRS, CDR2 YFSETQ. The CDR3 is 16 residues long. The CDR3 nucleotides read TGCGCCAGCAGCCTGGCGGGACTAGTTCAGTCCGGGGAGCTGTTTTTT. It codes for CASSLAGLVQSGELFF.

This chain links TRBV7-9 with TRBJ2-1; tentatively, D is TRBD2 (5 bases). The CDR3 is 13 amino acids. Per the germline V gene, CDR1 is SEHNR and CDR2 is FQNEAQ (reference sequence). The V end lost 1 base, the J end lost 9 bases, and 10 bases lay between the germline ends. The CDR3 DNA reads as TGTGCCAGCAGCTTAGATCGGGGAATTGAGCAGTTCTTC. This encodes CASSLDRGIEQFF. Filled out from reference TRBV7-9 and TRBJ2-1, the complete variable domain reads DTGVSQNPRHKITKRGQNVTFRCDPISEHNRLYWYRQTLGQGPEFLTYFQNEAQLEKSRLLSDRFSAERPKGSFSTLEIQRTEQGDSAMYLCASSLDRGIEQFFGPGTRLTVL.

This clone was counted only a few times. The gene calls are TRBV19 and TRBJ1-1, with D possibly matching TRBD1 (5 bases). Trimming cost V 7 bases and J 0 bases, with 9 bases left between them. This CDR3 has 13 residues. Germline CDR1 LNHDA, CDR2 SQIVND (reference sequence). The CDR3 DNA is TGTGCCAGTACCTTGACAGTGAACACTGAAGCTTTCTTT. It specifies CASTLTVNTEAFF.

This chain links TRBV11-1 with TRBJ1-2; TRBD1 aligns across 7 bases. The length of the CDR3 is 13 residues. In germline, CDR1 is SGHAT, CDR2 FQDESV (reference sequence). The ends lost 5 bases at V and 4 bases at J; junction bases unmatched: 4. The CDR3 DNA reads TGTGCCAGCAGCCGGGGACAGCTCTATGGCTACACCTTC. This codes for CASSRGQLYGYTF.

The CDR3 reads CASSPRGRLHGYTF. The CDR3 coding sequence is TGTGCCAGCAGCCCTCGGGGGCGGTTACATGGCTACACCTTC. V is TRBV21-1 and J is TRBJ1-2. TRBV21-1 is annotated as a pseudogene. This CDR3 comprises 14 residues.

The chain uses TRBV5-1 and TRBJ2-7, with 7 positions matching TRBD1. In germline, CDR1 is SGHRS, CDR2 YFSETQ. The junction had 7 bases not matched to a gene; V was cut back by 4 bases and J by 3 bases. This CDR3 comprises 14 residues. The CDR3 spells CASSPTGRDYEQYF. In DNA, the CDR3 is TGCGCCAGCAGCCCGACAGGGCGCGACTACGAGCAGTACTTC.

The V call is TRBV6-4, the J call TRBJ2-7; TRBD1 matches at 10 bases. This CDR3 region has 20 residues. From germline, CDR1 is MRHNA and CDR2 SNTAGT. With V trimmed by 4 bases and J by 0 bases, 18 bases remained unmatched. DNA of the CDR3: TGTGCCAGCAGTGTCCAACCGGGACAGGGGAATGTTGGGAGCTCCTACGAGCAGTACTTC. Translating gives CASSVQPGQGNVGSSYEQYF.

Remarks on this clone: Other DNA sequences from this sample encode an identical CDR3 as well. J is TRBJ2-2 and V is TRBV5-1; tentatively, D is TRBD2 (7 bases). The V gene's germline CDR1 is SGHRS and CDR2 YFSETQ. V lost 0 bases to trimming and J lost 4 bases, with 10 bases between them. The CDR3 sequence is 15 residues long. CDR3 residues: CASSLGGGGTGELFF. CDR3 DNA sequence: TGCGCCAGCAGCTTGGGCGGGGGCGGCACCGGGGAGCTGTTTTTT.

This chain connects TRBV5-1 to TRBJ1-1, with a possible D match to TRBD1 (5 bases). This CDR3 has 15 amino acids. The V gene lost 0 bases and the J gene lost 9 bases, with 18 bases spanning the gap. The V gene's germline CDR1 is SGHRS and CDR2 YFSETQ. The CDR3 is CASSLAGVGLGKAFF. CDR3 sequence (DNA): TGCGCCAGCAGCTTGGCGGGGGTCGGATTGGGGAAAGCTTTCTTT.